What follows are 3 T cell receptor beta chains derived from one specimen sequenced in a study of blood T cell repertoires in COVID-19. Some clones are missing from TCRdb's copy, which holds only in-frame ones; the method was immunoSEQ multiplex PCR. The sample lists 12,000 or so clones; around 70% were seen once. Specimen: peripheral blood. These receptors were collected from a man in his 60s with COVID-19, enrolled during active disease.

The chain couples TRBV18 to TRBJ2-1, with D perhaps matching TRBD2 (6 bases). Germline-derived CDR1 and CDR2 are KGHSH and LQKENI. This CDR3 has 17 amino acids. V lost 0 bases to trimming and J lost 3 bases, with 15 bases between them. The CDR3 nucleotides read TGTGCCAGCTCACCACCGGGCTCGGGAGTCCGCTACAATGAGCAGTTCTTC. It encodes CASSPPGSGVRYNEQFF.

The chain joins TRBV29-1 to TRBJ2-3; D gene unclear. Germline V CDR1 and CDR2: SQVTM, ANQGSEA. The V end lost 3 bases, the J end lost 0 bases, and 10 bases lay between the germline ends. CDR3 length: 14 residues. The CDR3: CSVDRKESTDTQYF. CDR3 nucleotide sequence: TGCAGCGTTGACAGGAAAGAGAGCACAGATACGCAGTATTTT.

A few counts support this clone. The V gene is TRBV19, the J gene TRBJ2-7; 8 nucleotides align to TRBD1. CDR1 is LNHDA and CDR2 is SQIVND in the germline V gene (reference sequence). V shed 4 bases, J shed 6 bases, and the junction held 14 bases outside the gene matches. The CDR3 runs 16 residues. CDR3 protein: CASSTLLQGAQGEQYF. The CDR3 nucleotides are TGTGCCAGTAGTACACTTCTCCAGGGGGCCCAAGGCGAGCAGTACTTC.